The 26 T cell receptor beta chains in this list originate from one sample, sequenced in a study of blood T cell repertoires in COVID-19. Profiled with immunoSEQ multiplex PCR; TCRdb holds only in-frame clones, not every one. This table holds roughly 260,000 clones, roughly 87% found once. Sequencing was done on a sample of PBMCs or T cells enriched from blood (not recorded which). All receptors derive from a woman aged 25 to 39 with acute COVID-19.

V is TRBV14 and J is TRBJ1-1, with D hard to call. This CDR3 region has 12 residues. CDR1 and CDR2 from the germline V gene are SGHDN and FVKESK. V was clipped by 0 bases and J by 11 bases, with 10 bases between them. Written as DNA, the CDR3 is TGTGCCAGCAGCCAAGACTTCCGGTTGGCTTTCTTT. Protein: CASSQDFRLAFF.

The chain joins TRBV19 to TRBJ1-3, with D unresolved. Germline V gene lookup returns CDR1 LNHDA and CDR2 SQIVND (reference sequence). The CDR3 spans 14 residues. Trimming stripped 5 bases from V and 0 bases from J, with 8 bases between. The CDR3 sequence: CASSPVVSGNTIYF. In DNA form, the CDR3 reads TGTGCCAGTAGTCCTGTCGTCTCTGGAAACACCATATATTTT.

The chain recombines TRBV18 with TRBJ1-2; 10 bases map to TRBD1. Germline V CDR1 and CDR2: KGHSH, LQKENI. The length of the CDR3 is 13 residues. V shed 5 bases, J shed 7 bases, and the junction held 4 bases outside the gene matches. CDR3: CASSGTGDSGYTF. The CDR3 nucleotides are TGTGCCAGCTCAGGGACAGGGGATTCTGGCTACACCTTC.

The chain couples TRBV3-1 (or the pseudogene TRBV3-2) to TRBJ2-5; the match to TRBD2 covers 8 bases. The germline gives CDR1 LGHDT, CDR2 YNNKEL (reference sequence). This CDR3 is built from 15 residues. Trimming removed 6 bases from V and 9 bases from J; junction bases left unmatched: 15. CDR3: CASREGIAGGGAQYF. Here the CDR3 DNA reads TGTGCCAGCAGGGAGGGCATTGCGGGAGGCGGGGCCCAGTACTTC.

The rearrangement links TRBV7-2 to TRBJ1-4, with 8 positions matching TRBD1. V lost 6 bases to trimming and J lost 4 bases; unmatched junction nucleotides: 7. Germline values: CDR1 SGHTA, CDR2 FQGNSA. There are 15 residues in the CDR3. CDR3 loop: CASRDAGGLNEKLFF. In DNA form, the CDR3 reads TGTGCCAGCAGGGATGCAGGGGGCCTTAATGAAAAACTGTTTTTT.

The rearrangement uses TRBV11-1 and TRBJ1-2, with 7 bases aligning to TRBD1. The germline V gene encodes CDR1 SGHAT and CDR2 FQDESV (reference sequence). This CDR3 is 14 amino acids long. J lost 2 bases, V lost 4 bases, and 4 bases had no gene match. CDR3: CASSWGRGNYGYTF. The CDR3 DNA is TGTGCCAGCAGCTGGGGCAGGGGGAACTATGGCTACACCTTC.

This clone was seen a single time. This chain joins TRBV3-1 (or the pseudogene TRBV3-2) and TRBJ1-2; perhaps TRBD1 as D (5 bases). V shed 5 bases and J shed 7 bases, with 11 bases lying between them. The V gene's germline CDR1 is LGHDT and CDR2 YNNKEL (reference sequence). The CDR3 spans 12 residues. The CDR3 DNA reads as TGTGCCAGCAGCAGTCGCAGGGTTGGCTACACCTTC. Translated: CASSSRRVGYTF.

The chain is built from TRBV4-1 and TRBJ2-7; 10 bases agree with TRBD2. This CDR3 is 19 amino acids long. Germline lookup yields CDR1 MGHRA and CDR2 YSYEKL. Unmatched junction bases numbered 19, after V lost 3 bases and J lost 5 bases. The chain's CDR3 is CASSHAKGSGGPEWDEQYF. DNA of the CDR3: TGCGCCAGCAGCCACGCGAAAGGTAGCGGGGGGCCTGAATGGGACGAGCAGTACTTC.

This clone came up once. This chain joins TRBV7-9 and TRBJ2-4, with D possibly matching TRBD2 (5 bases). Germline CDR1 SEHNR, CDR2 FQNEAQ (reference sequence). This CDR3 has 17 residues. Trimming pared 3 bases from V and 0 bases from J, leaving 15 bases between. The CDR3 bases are TGTGCCAGCAGCTTTACCGGGAATTCCCTAGCCAAAAACATTCAGTACTTC. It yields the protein CASSFTGNSLAKNIQYF.

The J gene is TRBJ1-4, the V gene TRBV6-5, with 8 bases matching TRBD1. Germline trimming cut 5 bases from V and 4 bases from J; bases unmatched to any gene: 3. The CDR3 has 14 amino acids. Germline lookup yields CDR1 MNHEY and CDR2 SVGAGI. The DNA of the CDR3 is TGTGCCAGCAGTACCGGACAGGGTAATGAAAAACTGTTTTTT. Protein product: CASSTGQGNEKLFF.

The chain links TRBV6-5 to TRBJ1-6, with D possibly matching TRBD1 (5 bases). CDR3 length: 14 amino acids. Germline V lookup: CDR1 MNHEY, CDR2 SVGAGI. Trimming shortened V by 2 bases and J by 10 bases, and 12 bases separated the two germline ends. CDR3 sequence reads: CASSYGPRGSPLHF. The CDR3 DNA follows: TGTGCCAGCAGTTACGGACCAAGGGGATCACCCCTCCACTTT.

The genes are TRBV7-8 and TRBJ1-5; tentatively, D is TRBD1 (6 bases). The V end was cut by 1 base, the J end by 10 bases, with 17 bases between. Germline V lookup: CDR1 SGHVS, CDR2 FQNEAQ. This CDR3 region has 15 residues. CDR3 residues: CASSLGGNREYPQHF. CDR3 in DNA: TGTGCCAGCAGCTTAGGAGGGAACAGGGAGTATCCCCAGCATTTT.

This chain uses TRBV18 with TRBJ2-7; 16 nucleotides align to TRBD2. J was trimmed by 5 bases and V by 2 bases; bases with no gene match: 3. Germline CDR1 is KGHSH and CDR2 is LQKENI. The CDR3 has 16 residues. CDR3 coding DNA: TGTGCCAGCTCACCAGCGGGACTAGCGGGGGGGCACGAGCAGTACTTC. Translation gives CASSPAGLAGGHEQYF.

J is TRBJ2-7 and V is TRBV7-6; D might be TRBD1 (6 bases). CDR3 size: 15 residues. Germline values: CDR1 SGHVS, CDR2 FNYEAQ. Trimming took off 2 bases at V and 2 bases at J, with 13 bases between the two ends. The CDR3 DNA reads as TGTGCCAGCAGCTTATCTTTACAGGGTACCTACGAGCAGTACTTC. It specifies CASSLSLQGTYEQYF.

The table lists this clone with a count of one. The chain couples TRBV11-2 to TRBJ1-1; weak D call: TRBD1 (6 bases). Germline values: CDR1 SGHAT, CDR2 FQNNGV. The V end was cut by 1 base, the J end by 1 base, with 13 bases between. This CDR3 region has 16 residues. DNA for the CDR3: TGTGCCAGCAGCTTAGCTTCTGGACAGCCGAACACTGAAGCTTTCTTT. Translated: CASSLASGQPNTEAFF.

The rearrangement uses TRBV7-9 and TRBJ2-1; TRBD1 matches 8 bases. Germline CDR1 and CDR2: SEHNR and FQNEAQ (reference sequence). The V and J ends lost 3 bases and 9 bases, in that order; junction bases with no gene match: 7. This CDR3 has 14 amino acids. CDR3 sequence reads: CASSFGEQGGEQFF. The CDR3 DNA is TGTGCCAGCAGCTTCGGTGAACAGGGGGGTGAGCAGTTCTTC.

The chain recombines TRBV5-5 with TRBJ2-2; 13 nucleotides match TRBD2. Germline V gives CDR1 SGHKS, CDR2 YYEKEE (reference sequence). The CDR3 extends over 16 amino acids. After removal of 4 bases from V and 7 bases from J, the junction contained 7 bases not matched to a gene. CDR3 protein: CASSGGLAGVFGELFF. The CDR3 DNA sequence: TGTGCCAGCAGCGGTGGACTAGCGGGAGTCTTCGGGGAGCTGTTTTTT.

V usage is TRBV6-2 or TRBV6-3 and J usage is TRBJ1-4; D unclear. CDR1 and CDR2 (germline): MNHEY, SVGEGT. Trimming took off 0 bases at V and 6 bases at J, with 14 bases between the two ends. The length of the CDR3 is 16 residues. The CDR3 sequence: CASSYSPGDTYEKLFF. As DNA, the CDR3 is TGTGCCAGCAGTTACTCCCCTGGAGATACCTATGAAAAACTGTTTTTT.

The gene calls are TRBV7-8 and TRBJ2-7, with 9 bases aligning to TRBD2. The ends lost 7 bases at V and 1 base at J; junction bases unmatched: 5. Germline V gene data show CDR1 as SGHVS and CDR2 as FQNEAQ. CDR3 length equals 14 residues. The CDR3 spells CASTPTSGSYEQYF. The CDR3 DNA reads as TGTGCCAGCACCCCGACTAGCGGATCCTACGAGCAGTACTTC. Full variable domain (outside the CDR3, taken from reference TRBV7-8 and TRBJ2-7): GAGVSQSPRYKVAKRGQDVALRCDPISGHVSLFWYQQALGQGPEFLTYFQNEAQLDKSGLPSDRFFAERPEGSVSTLKIQRTQQEDSAVYLCASTPTSGSYEQYFGPGTRLTVT.

CDR3 sequence (DNA): TGTGCCAGCAGCCACCGACAGGGCGGGATAAACACCATATATTTT. Translating it yields CASSHRQGGINTIYF. V and J are TRBV7-8 and TRBJ1-3, with 7 positions matching TRBD1. The V and J ends lost 5 bases and 6 bases, in that order; junction bases with no gene match: 10. The CDR3 spans 15 residues. Germline V gene data show CDR1 as SGHVS and CDR2 as FQNEAQ.

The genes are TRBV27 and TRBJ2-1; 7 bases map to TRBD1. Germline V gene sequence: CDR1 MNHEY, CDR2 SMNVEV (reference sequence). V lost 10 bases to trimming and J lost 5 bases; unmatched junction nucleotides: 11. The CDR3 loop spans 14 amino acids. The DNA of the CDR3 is TGTGCCATCAAACCCGGGACAGCCAACAATGAGCAGTTCTTC. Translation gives CAIKPGTANNEQFF.

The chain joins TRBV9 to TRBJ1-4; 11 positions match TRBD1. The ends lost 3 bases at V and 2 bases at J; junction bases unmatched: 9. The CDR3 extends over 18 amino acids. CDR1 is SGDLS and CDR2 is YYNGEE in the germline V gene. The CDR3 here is CASSALRDRGKTNEKLFF. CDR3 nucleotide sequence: TGTGCCAGCAGCGCCCTCCGGGACAGGGGGAAGACTAATGAAAAACTGTTTTTT.

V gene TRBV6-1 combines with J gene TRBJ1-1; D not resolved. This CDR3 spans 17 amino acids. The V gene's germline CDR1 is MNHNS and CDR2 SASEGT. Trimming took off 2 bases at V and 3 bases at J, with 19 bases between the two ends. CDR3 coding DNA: TGTGCCAGCAGTGAATATTTTATATCGTCGGCGGACACTGAAGCTTTCTTT. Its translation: CASSEYFISSADTEAFF.

The CDR3 bases are TGTGCCAGCAGCCGACCCCGACAGTCACCTGGAAACACCATATATTTT. It translates to CASSRPRQSPGNTIYF. The rearrangement links TRBV14 to TRBJ1-3, with D possibly being TRBD1 (5 bases). V was cut by 4 bases and J by 2 bases, with 15 bases left in between. Germline V lookup: CDR1 SGHDN, CDR2 FVKESK. This CDR3 contains 16 residues.

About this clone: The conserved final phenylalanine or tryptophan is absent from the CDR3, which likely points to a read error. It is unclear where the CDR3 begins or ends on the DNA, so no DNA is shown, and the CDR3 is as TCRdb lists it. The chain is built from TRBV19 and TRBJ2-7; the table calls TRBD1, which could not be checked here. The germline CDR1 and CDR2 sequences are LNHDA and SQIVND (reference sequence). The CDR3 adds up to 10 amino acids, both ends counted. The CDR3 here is CASSLGRPTY.

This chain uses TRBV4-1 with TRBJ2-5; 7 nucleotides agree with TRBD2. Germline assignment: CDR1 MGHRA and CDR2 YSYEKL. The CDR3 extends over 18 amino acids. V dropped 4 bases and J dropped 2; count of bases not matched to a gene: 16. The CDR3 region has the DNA TGCGCCAGCAGCCCCTCATGGGGGGGGACTATAATTCAAGAGACCCAGTACTTC. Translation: CASSPSWGGTIIQETQYF.